One sample yielded the 5 T cell receptor beta chains listed below, sequenced in a study of cytomegalovirus exposure and HLA in healthy donors. The PCR used 60 Vbeta and 13 Jbeta primers. TCRdb keeps only in-frame clones here, not all; method: immunoSEQ multiplex PCR. Its clone listing holds under 200,000 clones. Specimen: PBMCs. The receptors were sampled from a man aged 25-45 years in good health and CMV-seronegative.

The chain joins TRBV5-1 to TRBJ2-3, with 13 bases fitting TRBD2. This CDR3 spans 16 amino acids. Germline V gene lookup returns CDR1 SGHRS and CDR2 YFSETQ. J gave up 8 bases and V 5 bases, and 11 bases lay outside the gene matches. The DNA of the CDR3 is TGCGCCAGCAGTGAAACTAGCGGGAGGGCGGGAGGTACGCAGTATTTT. Protein: CASSETSGRAGGTQYF.

The CDR3 DNA reads as TGTGCCAGCAGCCTGAAAGAGTACAATGAGCAGTTCTTC. This codes for CASSLKEYNEQFF. This sequence joins TRBV6-4 and TRBJ2-1; no definite D call. The V gene lost 6 bases and the J gene lost 4 bases, with 10 bases spanning the gap. Germline V CDR1 and CDR2: MRHNA, SNTAGT. This CDR3 has 13 amino acids.

The chain has TRBV6-4 and TRBJ2-2; D may be TRBD1 (6 bases). The ends were cut back, 8 bases at V and 1 base at J, with 11 bases in the middle. The germline CDR1 and CDR2 sequences are MRHNA and SNTAGT. The CDR3 is made up of 14 amino acids. CDR3 protein: CASARQENTGELFF. The CDR3 DNA is TGTGCCAGCGCAAGACAGGAGAACACCGGGGAGCTGTTTTTT.

This chain uses TRBV28 with TRBJ1-1; 8 positions match TRBD1. There are 15 residues in the CDR3. Germline V lookup: CDR1 MDHEN, CDR2 SYDVKM. With 1 base clipped from V and 4 bases from J, the junction kept 5 bases outside the gene matches. CDR3 in amino acids: CASSLSQGAPTEAFF. The CDR3 DNA reads as TGTGCCAGCAGTTTATCCCAGGGGGCGCCCACTGAAGCTTTCTTT.

The CDR3 sequence is CASSSGTVAKNIQYF. In DNA form, the CDR3 reads TGTGCCAGCAGCTCCGGGACAGTAGCCAAAAACATTCAGTACTTC. The chain couples TRBV9 to TRBJ2-4, with 7 bases lining up with TRBD1. The CDR3 extends over 15 amino acids. Germline CDR1 reads SGDLS; CDR2 reads YYNGEE. V was pared by 4 bases and J by 0 bases, with 4 bases of the junction left unmatched.